This T cell receptor (beta chain) is drawn from a study of T-cell reconstitution after alpha-beta-depleted transplantation in children. Study-level results: For some patients, TCRbeta diversity was high at day 60 because of recipient T cells and thymic progenitors that survived.

This clonotype was counted only a few times. Its specificity is unknown. A TCRbeta library incorporating unique molecular identifiers was prepared. TCRdb redid the calling of the PCR reads with MiXCR, one entry per CDR3 protein. The table lists 670,000 or so distinct CDR3 sequences, about 12% of them singletons, with 0.79% in the top ten. The V and J ends lost 5 bases and 4 bases respectively, with 15 bases between them. The CDR3 sequence is 15 residues long. CDR1 is SGHAT, CDR2 FQNNGV, per germline. The source material was PBMCs, sampled before TCRalphabeta/CD19-depleted stem cell transplant. The genes are TRBV11-2 and TRBJ2-1; possibly TRBD2 for D (6 bases). The sequence came from a girl aged 2-10 years with congenital amegakaryocytic thrombocytopenia, due to receive a stem cell transplant. The CDR3 region is CASSPIRDWYNEQFF. The CDR3 nucleotides are TGTGCCAGCAGCCCAATCCGGGACTGGTACAATGAGCAGTTCTTC.